Listed below are T cell receptor beta chains from one sample, sequenced in a study of identical twins. In TCRdb, the 5' RACE reads were re-called with MiXCR into one record per CDR3 protein. Of hundreds of thousands of distinct CDR3 sequences in the sample, 18% were seen once. Another study also made use of these data, one on T cells expressing NK-cell markers.

Sequenced sample: PBMCs. These receptors originate from a young woman in good health. CDR3s include the opening cysteine and the closing phenylalanine or tryptophan. D genes are given only for firm matches. Expanded clones are given a class, and other clones once, few, many or no size at all.

-,TRBV12-3/TRBV12-4,few,TRBJ2-5,CASSLARRYSSKETQYF,TGTGCCAGCAGTTTAGCGCGAAGGTACAGCAGTAAGGAGACCCAGTACTTC
-,TRBV20-1,-,TRBJ2-3,CSSGADTQYF,TGCAGTTCCGGGGCAGATACGCAGTATTTT
-,TRBV7-8,few,TRBJ2-1,CASSFRILAYDEQFF,TGTGCCAGCAGCTTTAGGATCCTAGCGTACGATGAGCAGTTCTTC
TRBD2,TRBV29-1,-,TRBJ2-2,CSVYSGRAENTGELFF,TGCAGCGTCTACAGCGGGAGGGCCGAGAACACCGGGGAGCTGTTTTTT
TRBD2,TRBV3-1,-,TRBJ2-2,CASSPSGRAATGELFF,TGTGCCAGCAGCCCTAGCGGGAGGGCGGCCACCGGGGAGCTGTTTTTT
-,TRBV6-1,-,TRBJ2-7,CASRRSAGLPSYEQYF,TGTGCCAGCAGGCGAAGTGCGGGACTTCCATCCTACGAGCAGTACTTC
-,TRBV12-3/TRBV12-4,-,TRBJ1-1,CASSSPGSAFF,TGTGCCAGCAGCTCTCCAGGGTCGGCTTTCTTT
-,TRBV27,few,TRBJ2-2,CASTIRAMNTGELFF,TGTGCCAGCACTATCCGGGCCATGAACACCGGGGAGCTGTTTTTT
-,TRBV2,few,TRBJ1-1,CASSVVGRGTEAFF,TGTGCCAGCAGTGTTGTCGGGAGAGGGACTGAAGCTTTCTTT
-,TRBV21-1,few,TRBJ1-5,CAWDTSNQPQHF,TGTGCCTGGGACACCAGCAATCAGCCCCAGCATTTT
-,TRBV6-2/TRBV6-3,-,TRBJ2-7,CASNIGDEQYF,TGTGCCAGCAACATAGGGGACGAGCAGTACTTC
TRBD2,TRBV11-2,-,TRBJ2-7,CASSYTSGHYYEQYF,TGTGCCAGCAGCTACACTAGCGGCCATTACTACGAGCAGTACTTC
TRBD1,TRBV28,-,TRBJ1-4,CASSPNRGYSEKLFF,TGTGCCAGCAGTCCCAACAGGGGGTATAGTGAAAAACTGTTTTTT
-,TRBV5-1,-,TRBJ2-2,CASEKGITGELFF,TGCGCCAGCGAAAAGGGAATCACCGGGGAGCTGTTTTTT
-,TRBV7-2,-,TRBJ2-1,CASSSGGRYNEQFF,TGTGCCAGCAGCTCCGGGGGCCGTTACAATGAGCAGTTCTTC
TRBD1,TRBV12-5,few,TRBJ1-2,CASGLTVTGGAGGYTF,TGTGCTAGTGGTTTGACCGTGACAGGGGGCGCGGGGGGCTACACCTTC